This TCR beta chain is from a study of blood T cells in healthy people across ages. It was with a sample-barcoded 5' primer and a J-beta primer mix that a second PCR of about 6 to 12 cycles was run. Every molecule of cDNA carried a tag from a template-switch adaptor with 12 random nucleotides. Each CDR3 protein is one row after TCRdb ran MiXCR on the 5' RACE reads. The table lists 600,000 to 800,000 distinct CDR3 sequences, about 51% of them singletons, with roughly 13% in the top ten. Healthy individuals of Caucasian origin from Russia, aged about 6 to 100, served as donors. Each sample provided at least 5.5 micrograms of extracted total RNA. Trimming cost V 8 bases and J 1 base; bases outside gene matches: 9. Germline lookup yields CDR1 LNHDA and CDR2 SQIVND (reference sequence). The CDR3 is made up of 15 amino acids. This clonotype was seen repeatedly, ten times or more.

Material for sequencing was blood. The chain recombines TRBV19 with TRBJ2-3, with 7 positions matching TRBD2. This sequence originates from a woman of 80 years or more in good health. CDR3 protein: CASGGQRGGTDTQYF. DNA of the CDR3: TGTGCCAGTGGGGGTCAGCGGGGCGGCACAGATACGCAGTATTTT.